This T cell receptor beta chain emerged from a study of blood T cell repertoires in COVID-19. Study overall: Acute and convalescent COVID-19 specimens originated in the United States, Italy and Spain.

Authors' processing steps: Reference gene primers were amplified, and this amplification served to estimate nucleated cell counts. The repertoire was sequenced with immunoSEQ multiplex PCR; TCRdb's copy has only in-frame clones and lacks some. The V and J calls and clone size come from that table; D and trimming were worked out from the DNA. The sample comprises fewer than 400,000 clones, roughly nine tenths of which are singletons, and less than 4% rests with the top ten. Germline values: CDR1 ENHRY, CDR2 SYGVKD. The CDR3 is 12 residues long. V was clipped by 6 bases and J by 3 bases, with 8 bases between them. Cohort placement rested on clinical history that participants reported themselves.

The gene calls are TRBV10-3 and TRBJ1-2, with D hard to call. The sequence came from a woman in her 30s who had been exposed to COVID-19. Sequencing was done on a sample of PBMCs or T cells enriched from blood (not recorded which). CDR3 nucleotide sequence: TGTGCCATCAGCGACACGGACTATGGCTACACCTTC. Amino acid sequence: CAISDTDYGYTF.